This T cell receptor (beta chain) was retrieved from a study of blood T cell repertoires in COVID-19 (dated by TCRdb to the early 2020s). The study in broad terms: Samples covering the acute and convalescent phases of COVID-19 were provided by collaborators in the United States, Italy and Spain. Sample metadata almost always included a de-identified subject ID, COVID-19 status, age in years and sex. Where available, HLA class I and class II types were taken from metadata supplied by the sample provider and were not determined by assay-based typing. Subjects who had been exposed to COVID-19, were actively infected with it, or had recovered from it provided the deeply sampled blood TCRbeta repertoires that made up the dataset. The samples were drawn from two sources: the first 160 participants of the ongoing ImmuneRACE study, and over 950 subjects contributed by 6 global collaborators. The material from the prospective study consisted of cDNA or gDNA derived from T cells, B-cell-depleted T cells, or PBMCs. The repertoires were made available in a free public database intended to serve as a resource for research on the immune response to SARS-CoV-2.

In the germline V gene, CDR1 corresponds to LGHNA and CDR2 to YSLEER. From cysteine to phenylalanine, the CDR3 is 17 amino acids long. Solely the CDR3 DNA is kept, with 51 bases framed from the first base. V is cut back by 0 bases and J by 5 bases, with 8 bases in the junction unmatched. TCRbeta CDR3 regions were amplified from genomic DNA by means of the immunoSEQ Assay, a bias-controlled multiplex PCR. In the original analysis: Nucleated cell counts per sample were estimated from amplification of reference gene primers within the assay. Sequence reads were collapsed and filtered to measure the absolute abundance of every unique TCRbeta CDR3 rearrangement. For each sample, productive Simpson clonality was calculated by taking the square root of Simpson's diversity index across productive rearrangements. TCRdb retrieved this table from immuneACCESS and kept in-frame rearrangements only. Not all clones are present; in checked studies, unresolved V genes account for under half, and no reason is known for the remainder. The V and J calls and clone size are taken from that table; D and trimming were inferred from the DNA. The sample table records over 70,000 clones; about three quarters of these occur just once. Roughly 50% of the sample belongs to the ten largest clones.

Points the paper makes about the study in general: Clinical and demographic metadata were provided uncurated, with the amount varying by source and participant.

Collaborating institutions collected whole blood in K2EDTA tubes following their own protocols. Collaborator samples were shipped for TCRbeta analysis as frozen whole blood, isolated PBMCs, or DNA extracted from either sample type. Note on this clone: Its antigen is still unknown. No much larger clonotype is one base removed from it; base qualities were not supplied.

Source material: peripheral blood. This receptor was obtained from a human donor in a cohort sampled during active COVID-19. Recombination linked TRBV4-3 to TRBJ2-7; 12 central nucleotides agree with TRBD2. The DNA reads as follows: TGCGCCAGCAGCCAAGATGGGCTAGCGGGAGGGCCCAACGAGCAGTACTTC. Its protein reads: CASSQDGLAGGPNEQYF.